Listed below are T cell receptor beta chains from one sample, sequenced in a study of cytomegalovirus exposure and HLA in healthy donors. Clones were read by immunoSEQ multiplex PCR, and TCRdb kept only the in-frame ones, dropping some. The table records 150,000 to 200,000 clones, approximately 80% of them present only once. The sample comprised PBMCs. These receptors originate from a woman between 18 and 29 years old in good health and CMV-seropositive. The CDR3 runs from the conserved cysteine through the conserved F or W. The D gene is left open where the match is weak. Size values are once, few and many counts, or a class for expanded clones, and some rows have none.

v_gene,len,j_gene,abundance,d_gene,CDR3aa,CDR3nt
TRBV30,13,TRBJ1-1,-,-,CAWSAGFRTEAFF,TGTGCCTGGAGTGCAGGGTTCCGCACTGAAGCTTTCTTT
TRBV6-6,15,TRBJ2-1,-,TRBD2,CASSDRGGAWDEQFF,TGTGCCAGCAGCGACCGCGGGGGGGCCTGGGATGAGCAGTTCTTC
TRBV7-2,15,TRBJ1-1,-,TRBD1,CASSLAGQGWSEAFF,TGTGCCAGCAGCTTAGCGGGACAGGGTTGGTCTGAAGCTTTCTTT
TRBV4-2,15,TRBJ2-3,-,TRBD2,CASSPTSGGPDTQYF,TGTGCCAGCAGCCCCACTAGCGGGGGGCCAGATACGCAGTATTTT
TRBV18,14,TRBJ2-7,-,-,CASSATHSSYEQYF,TGTGCCAGCTCCGCAACGCACAGTTCCTACGAGCAGTACTTC
TRBV5-1,14,TRBJ1-2,-,TRBD1,CASDSGTGNYVYTF,TGCGCCAGTGATTCCGGGACAGGGAACTATGTCTACACCTTC
TRBV30,14,TRBJ2-1,-,TRBD2,CAWSATGGANEQFF,TGTGCCTGGAGTGCAACCGGGGGGGCGAATGAGCAGTTCTTC
TRBV2,15,TRBJ1-2,-,-,CASSEARVANYGYTF,TGTGCCAGCAGTGAAGCCAGGGTAGCTAACTATGGCTACACCTTC
TRBV4-2,16,TRBJ2-3,-,TRBD2,CASSQVRGGYTDTQYF,TGTGCCAGCAGCCAAGTTCGCGGGGGTTACACAGATACGCAGTATTTT
TRBV6-5,14,TRBJ2-3,few,-,CASSYWGDSDTQYF,TGTGCCAGCAGTTACTGGGGGGACTCAGATACGCAGTATTTT
TRBV7-9,17,TRBJ2-7,-,TRBD2,CASTNTGTSGGLGEQYF,TGTGCCAGCACCAATACCGGGACTAGCGGGGGCCTGGGAGAGCAGTACTTC
TRBV2,14,TRBJ1-6,-,-,CASSYAGVDSPLHF,TGTGCCAGCAGCTACGCAGGGGTTGATTCACCCCTCCACTTT
TRBV2,17,TRBJ1-6,-,TRBD1,CASSFHRGKSYNSPLHF,TGTGCCAGCAGTTTCCACAGGGGGAAGTCCTATAATTCACCCCTCCACTTT